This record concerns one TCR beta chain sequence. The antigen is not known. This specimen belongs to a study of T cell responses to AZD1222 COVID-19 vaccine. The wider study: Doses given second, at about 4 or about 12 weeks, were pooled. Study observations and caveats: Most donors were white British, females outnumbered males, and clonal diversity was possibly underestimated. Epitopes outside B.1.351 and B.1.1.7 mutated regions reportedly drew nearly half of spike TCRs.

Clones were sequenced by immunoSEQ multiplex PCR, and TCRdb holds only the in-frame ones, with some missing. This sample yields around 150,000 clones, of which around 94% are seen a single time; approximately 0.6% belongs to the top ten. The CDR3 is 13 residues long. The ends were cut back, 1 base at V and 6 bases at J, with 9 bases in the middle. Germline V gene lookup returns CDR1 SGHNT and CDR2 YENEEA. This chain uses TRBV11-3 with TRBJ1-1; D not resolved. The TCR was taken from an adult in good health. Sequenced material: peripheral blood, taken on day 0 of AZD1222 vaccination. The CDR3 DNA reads TGTGCCAGCAGCTTAGGGTTCGGATCTGAAGCTTTCTTT. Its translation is CASSLGFGSEAFF. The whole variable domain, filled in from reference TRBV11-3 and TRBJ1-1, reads EAGVVQSPRYKIIEKKQPVAFWCNPISGHNTLYWYLQNLGQGPELLIRYENEEAVDDSQLPKDRFSAERLKGVDSTLKIQPAELGDSAVYLCASSLGFGSEAFFGQGTRLTVV.